This TCR beta chain derives from a study of a mutant IDH1 vaccine in newly diagnosed glioma. Background on the study: Therapy received beforehand was radiotherapy, temozolomide, or both, with most patients given both.

The CDR3 spans 13 residues. V shed 7 bases and J shed 1 base, with 7 bases lying between them. Germline CDR1 LNHDA, CDR2 SQIVND (reference sequence). Comment on this clone: Its antigen remains unidentified.

Here immunoSEQ multiplex PCR was the method, and the copy in TCRdb shows in-frame clones only, minus some. The sample lists fewer than 35,000 clones, around 84% seen once, with 15% in the top ten. Time point noted: week 35, safety follow-up. A single vaccine dose contained 300 ug of mutant IDH1 20-mer peptide, and topical imiquimod was used with it. The sample here was PBMCs, taken from a glioma patient whose treatment included an IDH1 peptide vaccine. This sequence joins TRBV19 and TRBJ2-2; the D is unclear. This receptor was obtained from a man aged 30 to 39 with glioma. The CDR3 coding sequence is TGTGCCAGTAACGGGCTGAACACCGGGGAGCTGTTTTTT. Amino acid sequence: CASNGLNTGELFF.